This record concerns one T cell receptor (beta chain) sequence. This sample was taken from a study of monozygotic twins with inflammatory bowel disease. The CDR3 contains 11 residues. Germline CDR1 is SGHTA and CDR2 is FQGNSA. TCRdb reprocessed the 5' RACE reads, with one entry per CDR3 protein and no DNA. The table counts 200,000 to 250,000 distinct CDR3 sequences; 7.7% lies in the top ten. The TCR was taken from a human donor with ulcerative colitis or Crohn's disease, or a healthy co-twin of an affected twin (not recorded which). The sample consisted of blood. V and J are TRBV7-2 and TRBJ1-1. CDR3 amino acids: CASSFWGEAFF.